The 27 T cell receptor beta chains presented below share a single source sample, sequenced in a study of blood T cell repertoires in COVID-19. Produced via immunoSEQ multiplex PCR; TCRdb's table is partial and in-frame only. The data hold 150,000 to 200,000 clones, with 65% to 85% observed a single time. The sample taken for sequencing was peripheral blood. These receptors all come from a woman between 25 and 40 years old with acute or convalescent COVID-19.

This chain joins TRBV2 and TRBJ2-7; TRBD2 aligns across 13 bases. The CDR3 totals 17 residues. The trim removed 6 bases at V and 3 bases at J, leaving 11 bases unmatched. CDR1 and CDR2 (germline): SNHLY, FYNNEI. The CDR3 is CASRNPGLAGKHYEQYF. CDR3 coding DNA: TGTGCCAGCAGAAACCCGGGACTAGCGGGGAAACACTACGAGCAGTACTTC.

The V gene is TRBV4-3, the J gene TRBJ2-1; tentatively, D is TRBD1 (6 bases). This CDR3 comprises 17 residues. The germline CDR1 and CDR2 sequences are LGHNA and YSLEER. The V end was cut by 0 bases, the J end by 1 base, with 13 bases between. The CDR3 sequence is CASSQDQGTISYNEQFF. The CDR3 nucleotides are TGCGCCAGCAGCCAAGATCAGGGGACGATTTCCTACAATGAGCAGTTCTTC.

The rearrangement joins TRBV29-1 to TRBJ2-7; the D is unclear. CDR1 is SQVTM and CDR2 is ANQGSEA in the germline V gene. The CDR3 spans 13 residues. V was cut by 5 bases and J by 0 bases, with 11 bases left in between. The CDR3 protein is CSVRITSSYEQYF. The CDR3 nucleotides read TGCAGCGTTCGAATTACAAGCTCCTACGAGCAGTACTTC.

The rearrangement joins TRBV27 to TRBJ2-2; 7 bases line up with TRBD1. Germline V lookup: CDR1 MNHEY, CDR2 SMNVEV (reference sequence). Trimming cost V 4 bases and J 3 bases; bases outside gene matches: 11. The CDR3 runs 17 residues. CDR3 sequence: CASSSLKTGPYTGELFF. The CDR3 coding sequence is TGTGCCAGCAGTTCCCTAAAGACAGGGCCGTACACCGGGGAGCTGTTTTTT.

In this sample, this clone turned up once. The chain uses TRBV25-1 and TRBJ1-3; the D gene is possibly TRBD1 (5 bases). Trimming pared 5 bases from V and 4 bases from J, leaving 18 bases between. The CDR3 consists of 16 residues. Germline-derived CDR1 and CDR2 are MGHDK and SYGVNS. The CDR3 nucleotides are TGTGCCAGCAGTCCCCCTAGGGGAATCTCCGGAAACACCATATATTTT. This codes for CASSPPRGISGNTIYF.

The chain recombines TRBV30 with TRBJ1-5, with TRBD1 matching 7 bases. Per germline, CDR1 GTSNPN and CDR2 SVGIG (reference sequence). This CDR3 region has 15 residues. The trim removed 2 bases at V and 0 bases at J, leaving 4 bases unmatched. CDR3 amino acids: CAWSRGGYSNQPQHF. The CDR3 bases are TGTGCCTGGAGTCGAGGGGGCTATAGCAATCAGCCCCAGCATTTT.

The V call is TRBV7-8, the J call TRBJ1-6; perhaps TRBD1 as D (6 bases). From germline, CDR1 is SGHVS and CDR2 FQNEAQ. V lost 5 bases and J lost 6, with 17 bases in between. This CDR3 is built from 16 residues. The CDR3 reads CASSLTRRGANSPLHF. The DNA for the CDR3 is TGTGCCAGCAGCCTGACTCGCAGGGGAGCTAATTCACCCCTCCACTTT.

V is TRBV2 and J is TRBJ2-7; 7 bases match TRBD1. The CDR3 covers 14 residues. Germline trimming cut 7 bases from V and 5 bases from J; bases unmatched to any gene: 11. The germline gives CDR1 SNHLY, CDR2 FYNNEI. CDR3 coding DNA: TGTGCCAGCACCTTGGACAGGCCCTTTGACGAGCAGTACTTC. It is translated as CASTLDRPFDEQYF.

The genes are TRBV5-1 and TRBJ2-7, with D possibly being TRBD2 (6 bases). The CDR3 extends over 15 amino acids. The V gene lost 0 bases and the J gene lost 3 bases, with 13 bases spanning the gap. In germline, CDR1 is SGHRS, CDR2 YFSETQ. CDR3 DNA: TGCGCCAGCAGCTTGGTTGCAGGAGGGAGCTACGAGCAGTACTTC. Amino acid sequence: CASSLVAGGSYEQYF. Drawing the rest from reference TRBV5-1 and TRBJ2-7, the complete variable domain is KAGVTQTPRYLIKTRGQQVTLSCSPISGHRSVSWYQQTPGQGLQFLFEYFSETQRNKGNFPGRFSGRQFSNSRSEMNVSTLELGDSALYLCASSLVAGGSYEQYFGPGTRLTVT.

The chain uses TRBV3-1 (or the pseudogene TRBV3-2) and TRBJ2-1; TRBD2 aligns across 9 bases. The length of the CDR3 is 16 residues. With 6 bases clipped from V and 2 bases from J, the junction kept 8 bases outside the gene matches. The germline gives CDR1 LGHDT, CDR2 YNNKEL (reference sequence). CDR3: CASSLRAGGAYNEQFF. Written as DNA, the CDR3 is TGTGCCAGCAGTCTCAGGGCGGGAGGGGCCTACAATGAGCAGTTCTTC.

V and J are TRBV5-1 and TRBJ1-2; 7 bases are a match to TRBD1. Germline V lookup: CDR1 SGHRS, CDR2 YFSETQ. The CDR3 has 13 residues. V gave up 5 bases and J gave up 8 bases; unmatched junction bases: 9. CDR3 sequence (DNA): TGCGCCAGCAGTGCAGGGGGACAAGGCGGCTACACCTTC. It is translated as CASSAGGQGGYTF. Looking up the rest from reference TRBV5-1 and TRBJ1-2 gives the full variable domain: KAGVTQTPRYLIKTRGQQVTLSCSPISGHRSVSWYQQTPGQGLQFLFEYFSETQRNKGNFPGRFSGRQFSNSRSEMNVSTLELGDSALYLCASSAGGQGGYTFGSGTRLTVV.

This clone came up many times. CDR3 coding DNA: TGCGCCAGCAGCCAAGAAAGGGGGACAGGGGGCAATGAGCAGTTCTTC. Translation gives CASSQERGTGGNEQFF. The gene calls are TRBV4-3 and TRBJ2-1, with 11 bases matching TRBD1. The CDR3 spans 16 residues. The J segment lost 6 bases and the V segment lost 0 bases, leaving 4 bases of the junction unmatched. Germline V gene lookup returns CDR1 LGHNA and CDR2 YSLEER.

The CDR3 region has the DNA TGTGCCAGCAGCGTAGGTGTAGGGGATCAGCCCCAGCATTTT. Encoded protein: CASSVGVGDQPQHF. The J gene is TRBJ1-5, the V gene TRBV9; D may be TRBD1 (5 bases). This CDR3 contains 14 residues. CDR1 and CDR2 from the germline V gene are SGDLS and YYNGEE. With 0 bases removed from V and 5 bases from J, the gap between germline ends came to 9 bases.

The V gene is TRBV24-1, the J gene TRBJ2-1; 12 bases match TRBD2. Unmatched junction bases numbered 8, after V lost 3 bases and J lost 0 bases. CDR3 size: 19 residues. Germline V gene data show CDR1 as KGHDR and CDR2 as SFDVKD. Here the CDR3 DNA reads TGTGCCACCAGTGATCCCTCTAGCGGGAGGGAGAGCTCCTACAATGAGCAGTTCTTC. It is translated as CATSDPSSGRESSYNEQFF.

The CDR3 DNA sequence: TGTGCCAGCAGCTTAGATGGGGGCCCGGGCTCCTACAATGAGCAGTTCTTC. It specifies CASSLDGGPGSYNEQFF. J is TRBJ2-1 and V is TRBV7-2, with TRBD1 as a possible D gene (6 bases). The CDR3 spans 17 residues. Germline V gene sequence: CDR1 SGHTA, CDR2 FQGNSA. The V end lost 1 base, the J end lost 0 bases, and 13 bases lay between the germline ends. The whole variable domain, remainder taken from reference TRBV7-2 and TRBJ2-1, is GAGVSQSPSNKVTEKGKDVELRCDPISGHTALYWYRQSLGQGLEFLIYFQGNSAPDKSGLPSDRFSAERTGGSVSTLTIQRTQQEDSAVYLCASSLDGGPGSYNEQFFGPGTRLTVL.

The rearrangement links TRBV6-5 to TRBJ1-2; TRBD1 matches at 9 bases. Per germline, CDR1 MNHEY and CDR2 SVGAGI. The trim removed 6 bases at V and 5 bases at J, leaving 4 bases unmatched. CDR3 size: 13 residues. CDR3 region: CASSRGQGYGYTF. The DNA of the CDR3 is TGTGCCAGCAGCCGAGGACAGGGGTATGGCTACACCTTC.

CDR3 DNA sequence: TGTGCCAGCAGCGGGATAGGGGGCGATTCCTACAATGAGCAGTTCTTC. Residues: CASSGIGGDSYNEQFF. The chain joins TRBV9 to TRBJ2-1; TRBD1 matches 7 bases. With 3 bases clipped from V and 1 base from J, the junction kept 7 bases outside the gene matches. The CDR3 has 16 amino acids. Germline-derived CDR1 and CDR2 are SGDLS and YYNGEE.

V and J are TRBV3-1 (or the pseudogene TRBV3-2) and TRBJ2-3, with unresolved D. Deletions cut 1 base from V and 0 bases from J, with 8 bases between. Germline loops: CDR1 LGHDT, CDR2 YNNKEL (reference sequence). This CDR3 has 15 amino acids. The CDR3 is CASSQGSHSTDTQYF. CDR3 DNA sequence: TGTGCCAGCAGCCAAGGCAGTCACAGCACAGATACGCAGTATTTT.

The sample holds a few counts of this clone. V usage is TRBV27 and J usage is TRBJ2-7; TRBD2 aligns across 10 bases. The CDR3 totals 16 residues. V lost 4 bases and J lost 2; bases outside the gene matches: 8. Germline-derived CDR1 and CDR2 are MNHEY and SMNVEV (reference sequence). This CDR3 reads CASSYLAGAPTYEQYF. DNA for the CDR3: TGTGCCAGCAGTTACCTAGCGGGAGCCCCCACCTACGAGCAGTACTTC.

The rearrangement uses TRBV7-8 and TRBJ2-1; 7 positions match TRBD1. The CDR3 is 16 residues long. The trim removed 5 bases at V and 4 bases at J, leaving 11 bases unmatched. CDR1 and CDR2 (germline): SGHVS, FQNEAQ. The CDR3: CASSKTGTSLYNEQFF. The DNA for the CDR3 is TGTGCCAGCAGCAAGACAGGGACATCCCTTTACAATGAGCAGTTCTTC.

The chain couples TRBV27 to TRBJ2-3; possibly TRBD2 for D (5 bases). V dropped 6 bases and J dropped 0 bases, with 13 bases sitting between them. The germline gives CDR1 MNHEY, CDR2 SMNVEV (reference sequence). The CDR3 has 15 amino acids. The chain's CDR3 is CASRKIGISTDTQYF. CDR3 DNA sequence: TGTGCCAGCAGGAAAATCGGGATTAGCACAGATACGCAGTATTTT.

V usage is TRBV27 and J usage is TRBJ2-1; 8 nucleotides match TRBD1. The germline V gene has CDR1 MNHEY and CDR2 SMNVEV (reference sequence). This CDR3 comprises 15 residues. Trimming at V came to 4 bases and at J to 2 bases, leaving 4 bases not matched to a gene. CDR3 coding DNA: TGTGCCAGCAGTTATCCGGGACAGGCCTACAATGAGCAGTTCTTC. Protein product: CASSYPGQAYNEQFF.

This clone was observed a few times. The chain recombines TRBV3-1 (or the pseudogene TRBV3-2) with TRBJ1-1, with unresolved D. The CDR3 is made up of 14 amino acids. CDR1 and CDR2 (germline): LGHDT, YNNKEL (reference sequence). V shed 2 bases and J shed 5 bases, with 12 bases lying between them. The CDR3 DNA reads as TGTGCCAGCAGCCAAACCTACGGTCGTACTGAAGCTTTCTTT. Protein sequence: CASSQTYGRTEAFF.

The rearrangement joins TRBV7-9 to TRBJ2-1, with a possible D match to TRBD2 (5 bases). Germline V CDR1 and CDR2: SEHNR, FQNEAQ (reference sequence). V gave up 1 base and J gave up 4 bases, with 8 bases separating them. The CDR3 runs to 14 residues. CDR3: CASSLVGVYNEQFF. The CDR3, as DNA: TGTGCCAGCAGCTTAGTCGGGGTATACAATGAGCAGTTCTTC.

V and J are TRBV5-1 and TRBJ1-6, with 7 bases that match TRBD1. V trimming: 4 bases; J trimming: 6 bases; junction bases outside the gene matches: 4. Per germline, CDR1 SGHRS and CDR2 YFSETQ. The CDR3 length is 14 residues. In DNA form, the CDR3 reads TGCGCCAGCAGCGAAGGGACAGTTAATTCACCCCTCCACTTT. This encodes CASSEGTVNSPLHF.

The chain uses TRBV19 and TRBJ2-2; 7 bases are a match to TRBD1. J lost 5 bases, V lost 2 bases, and 8 bases had no gene match. The CDR3 runs 16 residues. Germline V gives CDR1 LNHDA, CDR2 SQIVND (reference sequence). CDR3 DNA: TGTGCCAGTAGTATAAACTCCGACAGGGTTACCGGGGAGCTGTTTTTT. Amino acid sequence: CASSINSDRVTGELFF.

DNA for the CDR3: TGCAGTGCTAGTCTCGGGACTGCTAGCGGGGTATACGAGCAGTACTTC. Translating gives CSASLGTASGVYEQYF. The chain combines TRBV20-1 with TRBJ2-7; 9 bases align to TRBD2. With 3 bases clipped from V and 4 bases from J, the junction kept 13 bases outside the gene matches. Germline V gene lookup returns CDR1 DFQATT and CDR2 SNEGSKA (reference sequence). The CDR3 has 16 amino acids.